This T cell receptor beta chain was retrieved from a study of OX40 agonist ivuxolimab in advanced cancers. Libraries were prepared by immunoSEQ multiplex PCR; TCRdb keeps only in-frame clonotypes and omits some of them. The sample lists tens of thousands of clones, around 78% occurring once. From germline, CDR1 is SGDLS and CDR2 YYNGEE. Losses at the gene ends were 5 bases for V and 7 bases for J; bases not matched to a gene: 7. The CDR3 covers 15 residues. The sequence was obtained from an adult with an advanced solid tumor such as melanoma, head and neck, liver or kidney cancer. This sequence joins TRBV9 and TRBJ1-6; 9 positions match TRBD1. The starting material was CD4+ or CD8+ T cells sorted from blood, obtained in a trial of the OX40 agonist ivuxolimab. The CDR3 DNA follows: TGTGCCAGCAGTGAACAGGGGGCGCTGAATTCACCCCTCCACTTT. Translated, it gives CASSEQGALNSPLHF. Together with reference TRBV9 and TRBJ1-6, the CDR3 gives the full variable domain: DSGVTQTPKHLITATGQRVTLRCSPRSGDLSVYWYQQSLDQGLQFLIQYYNGEERAKGNILERFSAQQFPDLHSELNLSSLELGDSALYFCASSEQGALNSPLHFGNGTRLTVT.